This T cell receptor (beta chain) was retrieved from a study of T cell responses to AZD1222 COVID-19 vaccine. For this clone: What it recognizes is unknown.

Generated by immunoSEQ multiplex PCR, the TCRdb table keeps only in-frame clones and is missing some. Of approximately 190,000 clones listed, around 92% are singletons. Study-wide findings and caveats: Among the donors, most were white British and more were female, and clonal diversity was possibly underestimated. Baseline antibody screening turned up just six seropositive AZD1222 recipients.

The V end lost 5 bases, the J end lost 6 bases, and 8 bases lay between the germline ends. The germline CDR1 and CDR2 sequences are LNHNV and YYDKDF (reference sequence). CDR3 size: 12 residues. The receptor was derived from an adult in good health. The sequenced sample was peripheral blood, obtained on day 0 of AZD1222 vaccination. The V call is TRBV15, the J call TRBJ1-5; no clear D gene. CDR3 nucleotides: TGTGCCACCAGCGAACACACTCAGCCCCAGCATTTT. This codes for CATSEHTQPQHF.